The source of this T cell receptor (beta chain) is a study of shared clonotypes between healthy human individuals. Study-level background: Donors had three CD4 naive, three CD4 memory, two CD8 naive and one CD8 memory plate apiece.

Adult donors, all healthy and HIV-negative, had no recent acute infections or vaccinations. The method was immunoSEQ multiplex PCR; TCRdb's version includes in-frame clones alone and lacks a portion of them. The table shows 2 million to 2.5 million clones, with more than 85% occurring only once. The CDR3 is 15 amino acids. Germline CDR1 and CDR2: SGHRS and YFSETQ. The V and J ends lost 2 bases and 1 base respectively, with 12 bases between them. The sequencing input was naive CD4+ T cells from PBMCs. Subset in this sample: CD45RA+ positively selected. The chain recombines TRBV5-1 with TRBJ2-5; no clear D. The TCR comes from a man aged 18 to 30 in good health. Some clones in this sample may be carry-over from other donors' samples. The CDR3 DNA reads TGCGCCAGCAGCTTTGGCAGCGCGCTCCAAGAGACCCAGTACTTC. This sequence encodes CASSFGSALQETQYF.